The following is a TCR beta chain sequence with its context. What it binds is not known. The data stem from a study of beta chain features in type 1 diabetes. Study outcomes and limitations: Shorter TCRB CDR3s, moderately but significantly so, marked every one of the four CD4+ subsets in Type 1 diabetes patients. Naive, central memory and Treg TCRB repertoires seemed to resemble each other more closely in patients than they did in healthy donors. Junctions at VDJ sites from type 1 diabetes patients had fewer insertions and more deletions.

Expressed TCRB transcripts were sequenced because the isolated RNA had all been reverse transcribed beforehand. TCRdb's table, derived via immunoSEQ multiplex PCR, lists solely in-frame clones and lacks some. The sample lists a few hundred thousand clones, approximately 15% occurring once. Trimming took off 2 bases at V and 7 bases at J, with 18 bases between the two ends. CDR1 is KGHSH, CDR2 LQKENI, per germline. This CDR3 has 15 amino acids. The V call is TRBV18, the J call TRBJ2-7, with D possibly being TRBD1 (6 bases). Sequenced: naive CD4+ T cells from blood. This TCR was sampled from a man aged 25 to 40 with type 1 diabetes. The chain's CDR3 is CASSPDPRGAWEQYF. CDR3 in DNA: TGTGCCAGCTCACCAGATCCCAGGGGAGCGTGGGAGCAGTACTTC.